The 22 T cell receptor beta chains below come from one sample, sequenced in a study of beta chain features in type 1 diabetes. The entirety of the isolated RNA underwent reverse transcription, so expressed TCRB transcripts were sequenced. Clones were read by immunoSEQ multiplex PCR, and TCRdb kept only the in-frame ones, dropping some. The data contain 900,000 or so clones, 15% to 20% of them singletons. The source material was naive CD4+ T cells from blood. These receptors all come from a woman between 18 and 29 years old in good health.

J is TRBJ2-1 and V is TRBV6-6; no clear D. There are 12 residues in the CDR3. CDR1 and CDR2 from the germline V gene are MNHNY and SVGAGI (reference sequence). V lost 6 bases to trimming and J lost 8 bases, with 11 bases between them. The CDR3 DNA sequence: TGTGCCAGCAGCCCCACTACGGATGAGCAGTTCTTC. Its protein product is CASSPTTDEQFF.

J is TRBJ2-7 and V is TRBV7-2, with D perhaps TRBD2 (5 bases). Germline CDR1 and CDR2: SGHTA and FQGNSA. The CDR3 runs 19 residues. V lost 1 base and J 0 bases, leaving 22 bases between the germline ends. CDR3 nucleotide sequence: TGTGCCAGCAGCTTAGATCTTCGAGGGTGGGCCTCCAGCTCCTACGAGCAGTACTTC. Residues: CASSLDLRGWASSSYEQYF.

J is TRBJ1-2 and V is TRBV6-1; D gene uncertain. The germline gives CDR1 MNHNS, CDR2 SASEGT. V lost 2 bases to trimming and J lost 8 bases, with 12 bases between them. The CDR3 totals 13 residues. The CDR3 region is CASSETYRAGYTF. The CDR3 DNA sequence: TGTGCCAGCAGTGAAACATACAGAGCCGGCTACACCTTC.

This rearrangement joins TRBV15 to TRBJ2-7; D may be TRBD1 (6 bases). CDR1 is LNHNV, CDR2 YYDKDF, per germline (reference sequence). Trimming took 3 bases from V and 3 from J, leaving 12 bases between them. The CDR3 totals 14 residues. The CDR3 bases are TGTGCCACCAGCAGGGACAGAGCCATCTACGAGCAGTACTTC. It encodes CATSRDRAIYEQYF.

The V call is TRBV7-8, the J call TRBJ1-5, with unresolved D. V was shortened by 4 bases and J by 2 bases, with 9 bases between the two germline ends. Germline loops: CDR1 SGHVS, CDR2 FQNEAQ. The CDR3 consists of 14 residues. CDR3 region: CASSSAGGNQPQHF. The CDR3 nucleotides are TGTGCCAGCAGCTCAGCTGGAGGCAATCAGCCCCAGCATTTT.

This clone was seen only a few times. The genes are TRBV28 and TRBJ2-1, with D possibly TRBD2 on 6 matching bases. This CDR3 comprises 11 residues. The ends were cut back, 6 bases at V and 9 bases at J, with 9 bases in the middle. Germline V CDR1 and CDR2: MDHEN, SYDVKM. CDR3 region: CASRTGLEQFF. Written as DNA, the CDR3 is TGTGCCAGCAGGACGGGACTTGAGCAGTTCTTC.

The chain has TRBV4-2 and TRBJ2-1; D possibly matches TRBD1 or TRBD2 (5 bases each). Germline V gene lookup returns CDR1 LGHNA and CDR2 YNFKEQ. Trimming took off 4 bases at V and 2 bases at J, with 9 bases between the two ends. The CDR3 is 14 residues long. The CDR3, as DNA: TGTGCCAGCAGCCTTTGGGGGACCTACAATGAGCAGTTCTTC. Amino acids: CASSLWGTYNEQFF.

The V and J genes are TRBV7-2 and TRBJ1-1; D unclear. Germline assignment: CDR1 SGHTA and CDR2 FQGNSA. This CDR3 spans 14 amino acids. V shed 4 bases and J shed 0 bases, with 9 bases lying between them. The CDR3 is CASSSSVMNTEAFF. The CDR3 bases are TGTGCCAGCAGCTCTAGCGTCATGAACACTGAAGCTTTCTTT.

The V and J genes are TRBV11-2 and TRBJ2-5; D gene unclear. Between the trimmed V and J ends, which lost 5 bases and 1 base, there was a span of 11 bases. The CDR3 spans 14 residues. Germline assignment: CDR1 SGHAT and CDR2 FQNNGV. This CDR3 reads CASSLSLTQETQYF. CDR3 coding DNA: TGTGCCAGCAGCCTTTCTCTAACCCAAGAGACCCAGTACTTC.

The gene calls are TRBV10-3 and TRBJ2-3; D not resolved. From germline, CDR1 is ENHRY and CDR2 SYGVKD. The CDR3 runs to 17 residues. Between the trimmed V and J ends, which lost 3 bases and 1 base, there was a span of 17 bases. The CDR3: CAISDFTAGRGTDTQYF. CDR3 coding DNA: TGTGCCATCAGTGATTTTACGGCTGGTCGGGGCACAGATACGCAGTATTTT.

This clone was detected only a few times. The chain employs TRBV6-6 and TRBJ2-4; no definite D call. The V end lost 0 bases, the J end lost 10 bases, and 13 bases lay between the germline ends. Germline lookup yields CDR1 MNHNY and CDR2 SVGAGI (reference sequence). The CDR3 totals 14 residues. As DNA, the CDR3 is TGTGCCAGCAGTTACTCACCAGAGATGGGTATTCAGTACTTC. This encodes CASSYSPEMGIQYF.

The chain combines TRBV21-1 with TRBJ2-7; the table assigns TRBD2, which was not confirmed against the DNA. TRBV21-1 corresponds to a pseudogene. There are 18 residues in the CDR3. The CDR3 sequence: CASSNQVSGIFLRYEQYF. CDR3 DNA: TGTGCCAGCAGCAATCAGGTCAGCGGGATATTCCTTAGGTACGAGCAGTACTTC.

The chain is built from TRBV2 and TRBJ1-1, with TRBD1 matching 10 bases. Germline-derived CDR1 and CDR2 are SNHLY and FYNNEI. The CDR3 consists of 17 residues. V dropped 5 bases and J dropped 5; count of bases not matched to a gene: 14. In nucleotides, the CDR3 is TGTGCCAGCAGTCAGACAGGGGGCGCCGCAACGGGGACTGAAGCTTTCTTT. Translation gives CASSQTGGAATGTEAFF.

In its sample, this clone was seen a few times. The chain joins TRBV14 to TRBJ2-3, with a tentative D call TRBD2 (5 bases). Looked up from germline, CDR1 is SGHDN and CDR2 is FVKESK. This CDR3 comprises 14 residues. The V and J ends lost 4 bases and 6 bases respectively, with 14 bases between them. The CDR3 sequence is CASSRRRFTDTQYF. CDR3 coding DNA: TGTGCCAGCAGCCGGAGGAGATTTACGGATACGCAGTATTTT.

V usage is TRBV9 and J usage is TRBJ2-5; 10 bases line up with TRBD1. After removal of 0 bases from V and 2 bases from J, the junction contained 4 bases not matched to a gene. In germline, CDR1 is SGDLS, CDR2 YYNGEE. The length of the CDR3 is 16 residues. The CDR3 reads CASSVEDRGLQETQYF. DNA for the CDR3: TGTGCCAGCAGCGTAGAAGACAGGGGGCTTCAAGAGACCCAGTACTTC.

This clone has only a few counts. The chain is built from TRBV9 and TRBJ1-1; no firm D call. Deletions cut 0 bases from V and 1 base from J, with 10 bases between. Germline values: CDR1 SGDLS, CDR2 YYNGEE. The CDR3 spans 15 residues. CDR3 sequence (DNA): TGTGCCAGCAGCGTAGAGGCAGAAGCGAACACTGAAGCTTTCTTT. Translating it yields CASSVEAEANTEAFF.

The chain couples TRBV5-7 to TRBJ2-7; weak D call: TRBD2 (6 bases). Being an ORF, TRBV5-7 has a function that is uncertain. This CDR3 comprises 16 residues. Trimming cost V 5 bases and J 0 bases, with 18 bases left between them. The CDR3 here is CASSPSGDLSSYEQYF. Written as DNA, the CDR3 is TGTGCCAGCAGTCCTTCGGGGGACCTGAGCTCCTACGAGCAGTACTTC.

The chain combines TRBV4-2 with TRBJ1-2; D is unclear. Trimming pared 1 base from V and 2 bases from J, leaving 14 bases between. CDR1 and CDR2 (germline): LGHNA, YNFKEQ. The length of the CDR3 is 16 residues. The CDR3: CASSQVGGMGNYGYTF. The CDR3 nucleotides read TGTGCCAGCAGCCAAGTAGGAGGGATGGGGAACTATGGCTACACCTTC.

The chain recombines TRBV14 with TRBJ2-6, with TRBD1 identical over 12 bases. V lost 4 bases and J lost 2; bases outside the gene matches: 12. The CDR3 is made up of 20 amino acids. Germline V gives CDR1 SGHDN, CDR2 FVKESK. The CDR3 spells CASSPPRHGTGGAGANVLTF. The CDR3 nucleotides read TGTGCCAGCAGCCCTCCTAGGCACGGGACAGGGGGCGCTGGGGCCAACGTCCTGACTTTC.

The chain is built from TRBV11-2 and TRBJ1-2, with a tentative D call TRBD1 (5 bases). V shed 7 bases and J shed 4 bases, with 10 bases lying between them. The CDR3 is made up of 12 amino acids. Per the germline V gene, CDR1 is SGHAT and CDR2 is FQNNGV. The chain's CDR3 is CASNHGGYGYTF. CDR3 nucleotides: TGTGCCAGCAACCACGGGGGCTATGGCTACACCTTC.

This clone was seen only a few times. The chain recombines TRBV20-1 with TRBJ1-2; D ambiguous. The CDR3 is 11 residues long. Trimming stripped 3 bases from V and 4 bases from J, with 6 bases between. Germline V lookup: CDR1 DFQATT, CDR2 SNEGSKA (reference sequence). CDR3 protein: CSASPLYGYTF. The CDR3 DNA follows: TGCAGTGCTAGTCCCCTCTATGGCTACACCTTC.

This clone was seen a few times. This chain connects TRBV7-9 to TRBJ2-7; a possible D gene is TRBD1 (5 bases). There are 14 residues in the CDR3. CDR1 is SEHNR, CDR2 FQNEAQ, per germline (reference sequence). Trimming shortened V by 5 bases and J by 2 bases, and 13 bases separated the two germline ends. The CDR3 sequence is CASSQGQGTYEQYF. The CDR3 DNA is TGTGCCAGCAGCCAAGGCCAGGGCACCTACGAGCAGTACTTC.